This TCR beta chain was identified during a study of blood T cell repertoires in COVID-19. At the level of the study: Samples of COVID-19 (acute and convalescent) were obtained from the United States, Italy and Spain. T cells, B-cell-depleted T cells, or PBMCs provided the cDNA or gDNA that served as material.

Original data processing: Researchers report that nucleated cell counts were estimated from reference gene primer amplification. The table came from immunoSEQ multiplex PCR; TCRdb's copy has only in-frame clones and leaves some out. D and trimming were read from the DNA, whereas the V and J calls and clone size are those reported in that table. The repertoire holds 150,000 to 200,000 clones, with around 80% as singletons. V was clipped by 6 bases and J by 3 bases, with 11 bases between them. This CDR3 spans 12 amino acids. Per germline, CDR1 SQVTM and CDR2 ANQGSEA. This clone appeared a few times. The sequencing input was peripheral blood. The chain has TRBV29-1 and TRBJ1-1; D unresolved. The receptor comes from an older man with active or convalescent COVID-19. CDR3 sequence: CSVNRRDTEAFF. In DNA, the CDR3 is TGCAGCGTCAACCGTCGGGACACTGAAGCTTTCTTT.